The rows below give T cell receptor beta chains drawn from one sample of a study of cytotoxic CD8 clonotypes in ibrutinib-treated CLL. Measured with immunoSEQ multiplex PCR; TCRdb has only the in-frame clones, and not every one. Of 250,000 to 350,000 clones detected, 60% to 80% appear once; the ten largest clones hold roughly 5.7%. This material consisted of PBMCs, taken at disease progression, from a patient treated with ibrutinib. The receptors derive from a human donor with chronic lymphocytic leukemia. CDR3s include the opening cysteine and the closing phenylalanine or tryptophan. Each record gives: clone size, V gene, CDR3 protein. Expanded clones are given a class, and other clones once, few, many or no size at all.

>few|TRBV5-1
CASSLRTESYEQYF
>.|TRBV4-1
CASSQATGETQYF
>.|TRBV4-1
CASSQGLGETQYF
>.|TRBV6-4
CASSDPGTGGVNQPQHF
>.|TRBV7-9
CASSLSTDTQYF
>.|TRBV19
CASSEAGDRTQYF
>.|TRBV4-1
CASSQDQWNTQYF
>few|TRBV9
CASHSSGPGELFF
>once|TRBV4-1
CASSPLAGVHNEQFF
>few|TRBV10-2
CASSEWGEPQHF
>few|TRBV2
CASTKTGPGPQHF
>.|TRBV7-8
CASSRQGELNTGELFF
>.|TRBV2
CASSYGLAGGPGEQFF
>few|TRBV9
CASSGGLGGETQYF
>.|TRBV7-9
CASSLALVGTGELFF
>once|TRBV18
CASSPRHTDTQYF
>.|TRBV21-1
CASSTSAGRDREQVEQYF
>.|TRBV5-1
CASSLRASAYEQYF
>.|TRBV25-1
CASRGGNEQFF
>.|TRBV4-1
CASSHDTGTGGNQPQHF
>few|TRBV7-3
CASSLGQGNGYTF
>.|TRBV5-5
CASSLVLAHYEQYF
>.|TRBV10-3
CAISESKGRSPLHF
>.|TRBV29-1
CSVESLAGDTQYF
>.|TRBV5-1
CASSLASGWNTEAFF
>.|TRBV4-1
CASSQEWRDYQETQYF